The 25 T cell receptor beta chains in this list originate from one sample, sequenced in a study of early T cells in non-severe SARS-CoV-2 infection. TCRdb processed the 5' RACE reads anew with MiXCR; each CDR3 protein has one entry. The sample has 88,000 or so distinct CDR3 sequences, 15% seen once. The sequencing input was whole blood. Receptors originate from an adult who was a healthcare worker with PCR-confirmed SARS-CoV-2 infection or an uninfected control (not recorded which).

This clonotype was counted ten times or more. This chain uses TRBV6-1 with TRBJ2-3; D gene unclear. Germline values: CDR1 MNHNS, CDR2 SASEGT. The CDR3 length is 13 residues. Deletions cut 8 bases from V and 2 bases from J, with 11 bases between. The CDR3 loop is CASVVEFTDTQYF. For the CDR3, the DNA is TGTGCCAGCGTCGTCGAATTCACAGATACGCAGTATTTT.

The sample holds a few counts of this clonotype. V and J are TRBV12-3 or TRBV12-4 and TRBJ2-5; a weak D match, TRBD1 (7 bases). This CDR3 has 15 amino acids. V was shortened by 2 bases and J by 4 bases, with 14 bases between the two germline ends. CDR3 protein: CASSLPQGGGETQYF. The CDR3 DNA is TGTGCCAGCAGTTTACCCCAGGGGGGAGGAGAGACCCAGTACTTC.

This clonotype was recorded a few times. The chain is built from TRBV7-9 and TRBJ1-1; D is unresolved. The germline V gene has CDR1 SEHNR and CDR2 FQNEAQ (reference sequence). CDR3 length equals 13 residues. Trimming took 3 bases from V and 1 from J, leaving 6 bases between them. DNA of the CDR3: TGTGCCAGCAGCTTTCAGCAGAACACTGAAGCTTTCTTT. Protein: CASSFQQNTEAFF.

This chain links TRBV5-6 with TRBJ1-1, with a possible D match to TRBD1 (6 bases). V shed 2 bases and J shed 5 bases, with 13 bases lying between them. Germline CDR1 reads SGHDT; CDR2 reads YYEEEE. The CDR3 length is 14 residues. The CDR3 nucleotides are TGTGCCAGCAGCTTACCAGGGGTTGGGACTGAAGCTTTCTTT. Translated, it gives CASSLPGVGTEAFF.

V is TRBV21-1 and J is TRBJ2-1; the D segment call TRBD1 is taken from the table without a DNA check. TRBV21-1 is deemed a pseudogene. The CDR3 has 15 residues. The CDR3 spells CASSTHRGTYNEQFF. The CDR3 nucleotides are TGTGCCAGCAGCACGCACAGGGGGACCTACAATGAGCAGTTCTTC.

This clonotype was observed a handful of times. The chain uses TRBV20-1 and TRBJ2-3; TRBD1 agrees at 9 bases. The CDR3 is 14 amino acids. J lost 1 base, V lost 6 bases, and 5 bases had no gene match. The germline V gene has CDR1 DFQATT and CDR2 SNEGSKA (reference sequence). CDR3 amino acids: CSAHTGGGTDTQYF. The CDR3 region has the DNA TGCAGTGCGCATACAGGGGGCGGCACAGATACGCAGTATTTT.

The V call is TRBV6-5, the J call TRBJ2-7; D possibly corresponds to TRBD1 (6 bases). The CDR3 totals 16 residues. Germline lookup yields CDR1 MNHEY and CDR2 SVGAGI. Trimming removed 0 bases at V and 3 bases at J, with 15 bases between. The CDR3 loop is CASSYSQDSYFYEQYF. In DNA, the CDR3 is TGTGCCAGCAGTTACTCGCAGGACAGTTACTTCTACGAGCAGTACTTC.

The gene calls are TRBV6-2 or TRBV6-3 and TRBJ2-1; no clear D gene. The CDR3 extends over 12 amino acids. The germline CDR1 and CDR2 sequences are MNHEY and SVGEGT. V lost 6 bases to trimming and J lost 9 bases, with 12 bases between them. The CDR3 reads CASSLTLGEQFF. CDR3 DNA: TGTGCCAGCAGCTTGACTCTAGGTGAGCAGTTCTTC.

The CDR3 here is CSARDLLHTQYF. The CDR3 bases are TGCAGTGCTAGAGATTTGTTGCATACGCAGTATTTT. The gene calls are TRBV20-1 and TRBJ2-3; D gene ambiguous. The V gene lost 0 bases and the J gene lost 7 bases, with 8 bases spanning the gap. This CDR3 spans 12 amino acids. Germline V gives CDR1 DFQATT, CDR2 SNEGSKA (reference sequence).

This clonotype has just a few counts. The J gene is TRBJ2-7, the V gene TRBV20-1; 9 nucleotides match TRBD2. Germline CDR1 reads DFQATT; CDR2 reads SNEGSKA (reference sequence). The CDR3 spans 14 residues. Germline trimming cut 3 bases from V and 6 bases from J; bases unmatched to any gene: 9. As DNA, the CDR3 is TGCAGTGCTAGGTTTCTAGCGGGACCCCTCGAGCAGTACTTC. This gives the protein CSARFLAGPLEQYF.

This clonotype has at least ten counts. The V and J genes are TRBV20-1 and TRBJ1-5; D is perhaps TRBD1 (5 bases). CDR1 is DFQATT and CDR2 is SNEGSKA in the germline V gene (reference sequence). Trimming left V 6 bases short and J 6 bases short, with 15 bases between. This CDR3 contains 13 residues. CDR3 sequence (DNA): TGCAGTGCCTCGGGACCCCCGACTCAGCCCCAGCATTTT. Amino acids: CSASGPPTQPQHF.

The chain is built from TRBV7-9 and TRBJ1-3; unclear D gene. V gave up 5 bases and J gave up 4 bases, with 21 bases separating them. Germline V gives CDR1 SEHNR, CDR2 FQNEAQ (reference sequence). The CDR3 extends over 17 amino acids. The CDR3 loop reads CASSPIRAVLTGNTIYF. The CDR3 DNA reads TGTGCCAGCAGCCCTATACGAGCAGTATTGACCGGAAACACCATATATTTT.

V usage is TRBV12-3 or TRBV12-4 and J usage is TRBJ2-3; D perhaps matches TRBD2 (6 bases). This CDR3 has 13 amino acids. The ends were cut back, 8 bases at V and 1 base at J, with 10 bases in the middle. This chain's CDR3 is CASCPGGTDTQYF. CDR3 coding DNA: TGTGCCAGCTGCCCGGGAGGCACAGATACGCAGTATTTT.

This clonotype showed up just a few times. The rearrangement joins TRBV25-1 to TRBJ1-5; the D gene is possibly TRBD1 (6 bases). Per the germline V gene, CDR1 is MGHDK and CDR2 is SYGVNS. V was trimmed by 3 bases and J by 7 bases, leaving 10 bases between them. This CDR3 has 13 residues. DNA of the CDR3: TGTGCCAGCAGTGACAGGGGCCAACAGCCCCAGCATTTT. Residues: CASSDRGQQPQHF.

This clonotype occurred many times. The rearrangement joins TRBV12-3 or TRBV12-4 to TRBJ1-2, with D perhaps matching TRBD1 (5 bases). The V gene lost 5 bases and the J gene lost 8 bases, with 15 bases spanning the gap. The CDR3 has 13 amino acids. CDR3 sequence: CASSAGGSSGYTF. CDR3 nucleotides: TGTGCCAGCAGTGCGGGGGGGAGTAGCGGCTACACCTTC.

The table lists this clonotype with many counts. This rearrangement joins TRBV6-2 or TRBV6-3 to TRBJ2-2; D is ambiguous. The CDR3 has 14 residues. Germline CDR1 is MNHEY and CDR2 is SVGEGT. Trimming shortened V by 7 bases and J by 4 bases, and 13 bases separated the two germline ends. The CDR3 region is CASIGHLLTGELFF. CDR3 coding DNA: TGTGCCAGCATAGGGCACCTACTCACCGGGGAGCTGTTTTTT.

This clonotype appeared a few times. V is TRBV3-1 and J is TRBJ2-1; 8 bases map to TRBD2. Trimming took 1 base from V and 8 from J; bases not matched to a gene: 7. The CDR3 totals 15 residues. Germline V gene lookup returns CDR1 LGHDT and CDR2 YNNKEL (reference sequence). The CDR3 DNA reads as TGTGCCAGCAGCCAAGCCGGGACTAGTTTTTATGAGCAGTTCTTC. This encodes CASSQAGTSFYEQFF.

The chain links TRBV12-3 or TRBV12-4 to TRBJ1-2; D call uncertain. The CDR3 runs to 12 residues. V lost 3 bases, J lost 5 bases, and 7 bases lay in between. CDR3 bases: TGTGCCAGCAGTTTTAAGGGATATGGCTACACCTTC. Its translation: CASSFKGYGYTF.

The J gene is TRBJ2-1, the V gene TRBV15, with D unresolved. The CDR3 is 15 amino acids. Germline assignment: CDR1 LNHNV and CDR2 YYDKDF (reference sequence). V was clipped by 0 bases and J by 4 bases, with 10 bases between them. The CDR3 sequence: CATSREGSGYNEQFF. The CDR3 DNA reads TGTGCCACCAGCAGAGAGGGATCCGGGTACAATGAGCAGTTCTTC.

This clonotype has a handful of counts. The chain has TRBV6-2 or TRBV6-3 and TRBJ1-5; no reliable D call. CDR1 and CDR2 from the germline V gene are MNHEY and SVGEGT. V lost 3 bases to trimming and J lost 7 bases, with 7 bases between them. The CDR3 loop spans 12 amino acids. The DNA of the CDR3 is TGTGCCAGCAGTTATAGGAACCAGCCCCAGCATTTT. This encodes CASSYRNQPQHF.

This clonotype was recorded at least ten times. The V and J genes are TRBV11-2 and TRBJ2-3, with 7 bases fitting TRBD1. The V and J ends lost 5 bases and 8 bases, in that order; junction bases with no gene match: 4. CDR1 is SGHAT, CDR2 FQNNGV, per germline. The CDR3 contains 12 residues. The DNA of the CDR3 is TGTGCCAGCAGCCCCGGACAGGCTACGCAGTATTTT. Protein: CASSPGQATQYF.

The table lists this clonotype with a few counts. The chain joins TRBV6-2 or TRBV6-3 to TRBJ2-7; possible D gene TRBD2, 5 bases. V was pared by 7 bases and J by 2 bases, with 12 bases between. Germline lookup yields CDR1 MNHEY and CDR2 SVGEGT. The CDR3 has 13 residues. The CDR3 DNA reads as TGTGCCAGCACCGAGGGTGGCCCCTACGAGCAGTACTTC. Translating gives CASTEGGPYEQYF.

This chain connects TRBV20-1 to TRBJ2-3, with 10 nucleotides matching TRBD2. The CDR3 has 19 amino acids. V shed 0 bases, J shed 4 bases, and the junction held 16 bases outside the gene matches. In germline, CDR1 is DFQATT, CDR2 SNEGSKA (reference sequence). The CDR3 DNA reads TGCAGTGCTAGAGATGTCTTCGAGGGGCTAGCGGGAGACCCAGATACGCAGTATTTT. Its protein product is CSARDVFEGLAGDPDTQYF.

This chain uses TRBV28 with TRBJ2-3; D gene unclear. Germline-derived CDR1 and CDR2 are MDHEN and SYDVKM. The CDR3 is 14 residues long. Trimming took off 6 bases at V and 0 bases at J, with 10 bases between the two ends. In DNA, the CDR3 is TGTGCCAGCAGGGAAGGGTCGAGCACAGATACGCAGTATTTT. The encoded protein is CASREGSSTDTQYF.

This clonotype was found a few times. The chain employs TRBV7-9 and TRBJ1-2, with D maybe TRBD1 (6 bases). The V gene lost 4 bases and the J gene lost 10 bases, with 13 bases spanning the gap. The V gene's germline CDR1 is SEHNR and CDR2 FQNEAQ (reference sequence). The CDR3 sequence is 12 residues long. CDR3 DNA sequence: TGTGCCAGCAGCTCCAGGACAGCACTCTACACCTTC. Protein product: CASSSRTALYTF. Full variable domain (remainder filled in from reference TRBV7-9 and TRBJ1-2): DTGVSQNPRHKITKRGQNVTFRCDPISEHNRLYWYRQTLGQGPEFLTYFQNEAQLEKSRLLSDRFSAERPKGSFSTLEIQRTEQGDSAMYLCASSSRTALYTFGSGTRLTVV.